The rows below give T cell receptor beta chains drawn from one sample of a study of cytomegalovirus exposure and HLA in healthy donors. Sequencing was performed with immunoSEQ multiplex PCR; in TCRdb, only in-frame clones are kept and a portion is missing. There are some 110,000 clones in the sample; under 85% occur only once, and over 4% lies in the top ten. Sample: PBMCs. These receptors were taken from a man younger than 45 in good health and CMV-seropositive. The CDR3 runs from the conserved cysteine through the conserved F or W. The D gene is left open where the match is weak. Size is stated for part of the rows, as once, few or many counts, or as a class when the clone is expanded.

v_call	cdr3_length	j_call	clone_size	d_call	cdr3_aa	cdr3_nt
TRBV28	14	TRBJ2-7	.	TRBD1	CASSPRDSSYEQYF	TGTGCCAGCAGCCCTCGGGACAGCTCCTACGAGCAGTACTTC
TRBV21-1	22	TRBJ1-5	once	.	CASSKAGPLYAGREKSNQPQHF	TGTGCCAGCAGCAAAGCGGGCCCGCTTTATGCGGGACGGGAAAAAAGCAATCAGCCCCAGCATTTT
TRBV2	17	TRBJ2-3	once	TRBD2	CASSDFGLSGGTDTQYF	TGTGCCAGCAGTGACTTCGGCTTGAGCGGGGGCACAGATACGCAGTATTTT
TRBV7-3	13	TRBJ1-2	.	.	CASSSDPAGGYTF	TGTGCCAGCAGCTCTGACCCCGCGGGTGGCTACACCTTC
TRBV11-2	14	TRBJ1-5	.	.	CASSLDRVAEPQHF	TGTGCCAGCAGCTTAGACAGGGTAGCGGAGCCCCAGCATTTT
TRBV5-1	13	TRBJ1-2	.	.	CASSLGQGVGYTF	TGCGCCAGCAGCTTGGGGCAGGGCGTAGGCTACACCTTC
TRBV7-2	14	TRBJ2-2	few	.	CASSQMAGPGELFF	TGTGCCAGCAGCCAGATGGCAGGGCCCGGGGAGCTGTTTTTT
TRBV13	15	TRBJ2-2	few	.	CASSLDPRGTGELFF	TGTGCCAGCAGCTTAGATCCTCGGGGCACCGGGGAGCTGTTTTTT
TRBV6-1	13	TRBJ1-1	few	.	CASSLQGNTEAFF	TGTGCCAGCAGTTTACAGGGGAACACTGAAGCTTTCTTT
TRBV25-1	12	TRBJ1-2	.	.	CASSDTDYGYPF	TGTGCCAGCAGTGACACAGACTATGGCTACCCCTTC
TRBV2	11	TRBJ1-1	.	.	CASSGQEQAFF	TGTGCCAGCAGTGGACAGGAACAAGCTTTCTTT
TRBV6-1	16	TRBJ2-1	.	.	CASSEEALHSYNEQFF	TGTGCCAGCAGTGAAGAAGCCCTGCACTCTTACAATGAGCAGTTCTTC
TRBV6-1	15	TRBJ2-3	.	TRBD2	CASSRAGINTDTQYF	TGTGCCAGCAGTCGAGCGGGGATAAACACAGATACGCAGTATTTT
TRBV4-1	16	TRBJ2-3	.	.	CASSQSDSEITDTQYF	TGCGCCAGCAGCCAGTCCGACAGTGAAATCACAGATACGCAGTATTTT
TRBV6-5	14	TRBJ1-5	.	TRBD1	CASSGQATNQPQHF	TGTGCCAGCAGTGGACAGGCAACCAATCAGCCCCAGCATTTT
TRBV27	12	TRBJ2-1	.	TRBD1	CASSPTGFRWFF	TGTGCCAGTAGTCCGACAGGGTTTAGATGGTTCTTC